The 6 T cell receptor beta chains given below trace back to one sample, sequenced in a study of T cell responses to AZD1222 COVID-19 vaccine. TCRdb's copy holds only in-frame clones and misses some; the assay was immunoSEQ multiplex PCR. Of 70,000 to 95,000 clones listed, 88% are singletons. Specimen: peripheral blood, collected 28 days after the second AZD1222 dose. These receptor sequences come from an adult who received the AZD1222 COVID-19 vaccine.

The rearrangement uses TRBV2 and TRBJ2-1; D is uncertain. The CDR3 has 13 amino acids. The germline V gene has CDR1 SNHLY and CDR2 FYNNEI. V shed 2 bases and J shed 4 bases, with 6 bases lying between them. Here the CDR3 reads CASSERAYNEQFF. CDR3 DNA sequence: TGTGCCAGCAGTGAAAGAGCGTACAATGAGCAGTTCTTC.

CDR3 region: CASSASTSGGASTQYF. CDR3 coding DNA: TGTGCCAGCAGTGCCTCGACTAGCGGGGGGGCCAGTACGCAGTATTTT. The chain joins TRBV6-1 to TRBJ2-3; 14 bases are shared with TRBD2. Germline V gives CDR1 MNHNS, CDR2 SASEGT. V lost 4 bases and J lost 8; bases outside the gene matches: 8. CDR3 length: 16 residues.

This chain uses TRBV6-5 with TRBJ1-2, with D possibly TRBD1 on 5 matching bases. Looked up from germline, CDR1 is MNHEY and CDR2 is SVGAGI. The length of the CDR3 is 15 residues. With 6 bases removed from V and 4 bases from J, the gap between germline ends came to 18 bases. The chain's CDR3 is CASSRDLTVLYGYTF. In DNA, the CDR3 is TGTGCCAGCAGCAGAGACCTGACAGTCCTCTATGGCTACACCTTC.

The chain uses TRBV21-1 and TRBJ2-7. TRBV21-1 is marked as a pseudogene. The CDR3 is 11 residues long. The CDR3 nucleotides read TGTGCCAGCAGTCCGCCCCACGAGCAGTACTTC. This gives the protein CASSPPHEQYF.

V usage is TRBV6-5 and J usage is TRBJ1-4, with D unresolved. The V end lost 2 bases, the J end lost 10 bases, and 17 bases lay between the germline ends. This CDR3 spans 15 amino acids. Germline CDR1 reads MNHEY; CDR2 reads SVGAGI. The CDR3 spells CASSYAKENSGKLFF. CDR3 sequence (DNA): TGTGCCAGCAGTTACGCTAAAGAAAACAGCGGAAAACTGTTTTTT.

The chain links TRBV28 to TRBJ1-6, with TRBD1 identical over 8 bases. The CDR3 runs to 14 residues. The germline CDR1 and CDR2 sequences are MDHEN and SYDVKM. V gave up 5 bases and J gave up 6 bases; unmatched junction bases: 3. CDR3 sequence (DNA): TGTGCCAGCAGTAGACAGGGGAGTAATTCACCCCTCCACTTT. It specifies CASSRQGSNSPLHF.